What follows are 12 T cell receptor beta chains derived from one specimen sequenced in a study of tumor-infiltrating lymphocytes in primary liver carcinoma. Total RNA and DNA came together from approximately 20-30 mg of bulk tissue without cell sorting. TCR beta cDNA was made from 500 ng total RNA with a constant-region primer. ARM-PCR, slightly modified, supplied the TCR beta libraries through three nested multiplex PCR rounds. For roughly 11 cycles apiece, the opening two PCR rounds ran with TRBV1-TRBV30 forward primers and a C-beta reverse primer. In TCRdb, the multiplex PCR reads were re-called with MiXCR into one record per CDR3 protein. This table has 100,000 to 150,000 distinct CDR3 sequences, 64% appearing once. The specimen was liver tumor tissue from sampling region 3. Subset of the sample: tumor region T3, left-lateral pole. Receptors originate from a woman aged 60-75 years with primary liver carcinoma and hepatitis B virus infection.

This clonotype was found a few times. This chain joins TRBV6-1 and TRBJ1-5, with 8 bases aligning to TRBD1. This CDR3 is 21 amino acids long. V trimming: 5 bases; J trimming: 2 bases; junction bases outside the gene matches: 23. CDR1 is MNHNS, CDR2 SASEGT, per germline. CDR3 DNA: TGTGCCAGCAGTCATTTTAGTGACAGGGGATGGTTCCGGTCTCGCAATCAGCCCCAGCATTTT. Protein: CASSHFSDRGWFRSRNQPQHF.

This clonotype occurred many times. The chain uses TRBV6-6 and TRBJ1-2; D might be TRBD1 (6 bases). The CDR3 runs 13 residues. The ends were cut back, 7 bases at V and 8 bases at J, with 17 bases in the middle. CDR1 and CDR2 (germline): MNHNY, SVGAGI (reference sequence). The CDR3 protein is CASIDEGVVGYTF. The CDR3 DNA is TGTGCCAGCATCGACGAGGGGGTTGTAGGCTACACCTTC.

This clonotype was observed once. Given the absence of the conserved phenylalanine or tryptophan at the CDR3 end, a read error is likely. This chain connects TRBV5-6 to TRBJ2-7; 8 bases are shared with TRBD1. Germline CDR1 is SGHDT and CDR2 is YYEEEE. Trimming removed 2 bases from V and 3 bases from J; junction bases left unmatched: 4. CDR3 length: 14 amino acids. Written as DNA, the CDR3 is TGTGCCAGCAGCTTCGACAGGGGAAACTACGAGCAGTACTTA. As protein: CASSFDRGNYEQYL.

This clonotype has a handful of counts. With a much larger clone just one base away, this may be a read error. The chain uses TRBV6-1 and TRBJ2-3; D is uncertain. CDR3 length: 12 amino acids. The germline gives CDR1 MNHNS, CDR2 SASEGT. CDR3 region: CASGIRADTQCF. CDR3 nucleotides: TGTGCCAGCGGGATCCGGGCAGATACGCAGTGTTTT.

The chain couples TRBV29-1 to TRBJ1-1; no definite D call. Germline V gene sequence: CDR1 SQVTM, CDR2 ANQGSEA. The CDR3 spans 13 residues. CDR3: CGVAALAATEAFF. Written as DNA, the CDR3 is TGCGGTGTTGCGGCCCTAGCGGCCACTGAAGCTTTCTTT.

With respect to this clonotype: At one end, the junction sequence differs from germline, possibly due to a read error. The chain couples TRBV10-3 to TRBJ2-1; TRBD2 aligns across 11 bases. The CDR3 totals 16 residues. Per germline, CDR1 ENHRY and CDR2 SYGVKD. CDR3 DNA: TGTGCCATCAGCGAGTTGAAGACTAGCGGGACGAATGAGCAGTTCTTC. Residues: CAISELKTSGTNEQFF.

On this clonotype: At one end the junction does not follow the germline gene, possibly because of a read error. The chain combines TRBV12-3 or TRBV12-4 with TRBJ2-5; 7 positions match TRBD2. The CDR3 runs to 16 residues. CDR3 coding DNA: TGTGCCAGCAATTTAGGCATCTCAGCAGGAGGGAGGGACCTATACTTC. Translation: CASNLGISAGGRDLYF.

Written as DNA, the CDR3 is TGTGCCAGCAGCTTAAGTAACCGAGGGAGGCGGGAATCGGATGAGCAGTTCTTC. Its protein product is CASSLSNRGRRESDEQFF. The chain has TRBV7-9 and TRBJ2-1, with D maybe TRBD2 (6 bases). The CDR3 spans 18 residues. V was trimmed by 2 bases and J by 8 bases, leaving 25 bases between them. From germline, CDR1 is SEHNR and CDR2 FQNEAQ (reference sequence).

To note about this clonotype: A much larger clone differs from this one at a single base, so this may be a read error. The chain links TRBV12-3 or TRBV12-4 to TRBJ1-5; 7 nucleotides line up with TRBD1. Trimming cost V 7 bases and J 7 bases; bases outside gene matches: 10. The CDR3 runs to 14 residues. CDR3 DNA sequence: TGTGCCAGCAAACTTGACAGGGCGGAACAGCCCCAGCATTTT. It specifies CASKLDRAEQPQHF.

As concerns this clonotype: A junction boundary mismatches the germline segment, possibly from a read error. The chain joins TRBV28 to TRBJ2-2; D ambiguous. The CDR3 runs 13 residues. In germline, CDR1 is MDHEN, CDR2 SYDVKM. The CDR3: CANMYTNTRELFF. DNA for the CDR3: TGTGCCAACATGTACACGAACACCAGGGAGCTGTTTTTT.

About this clonotype: A read error may produce the germline difference seen at one junction end. The CDR3 region is CASSLASGAAGYGQHF. CDR3 coding DNA: TGTGCCAGCAGCTTAGCGTCGGGGGCAGCAGGCTACGGGCAGCACTTC. The V and J genes are TRBV11-2 and TRBJ2-7, with D perhaps assigned TRBD1 or TRBD2 (6 bases each). Per the germline V gene, CDR1 is SGHAT and CDR2 is FQNNGV. The CDR3 contains 16 residues.

Turning to this clonotype: The junction differs from germline at one of its ends, possibly a read error. The chain recombines TRBV4-2 with TRBJ1-3; no reliable D call. The CDR3 length is 14 residues. Germline lookup yields CDR1 LGHNA and CDR2 YNFKEQ. CDR3 sequence reads: CVSSQEESGNTIYF. As DNA, the CDR3 is TGTGTCAGCAGCCAAGAGGAGTCTGGAAACACCATATATTTT.